This T cell receptor beta chain was captured in a study of blood T cell repertoires in COVID-19. Study processing details: Amplification from reference gene primers served as the basis for estimated nucleated cell counts. Some clones are missing from TCRdb's copy, which holds only in-frame ones; the method was immunoSEQ multiplex PCR. The V and J calls and clone size come from that table; D and trimming were worked out from the DNA. In the table there are 100,000 to 150,000 clones, 60% to 80% of which are singletons. This clone was counted once. A junction end diverges from the germline sequence, so it may reflect a read error. CDR3 length equals 16 residues. The germline V gene has CDR1 LGHNA and CDR2 YNFKEQ.

The sample consisted of peripheral blood. This chain joins TRBV4-2 and TRBJ2-1, with TRBD2 matching over 11 bases. The TCR sequence derives from a man in his 60s with acute or convalescent COVID-19. The CDR3 coding sequence is TGTGCCAGCAGCAAAGAACCTAGCGGGGGGTACAATGAGCAGTTCTTC. Its protein product is CASSKEPSGGYNEQFF.